This TCR beta chain was retrieved from a study of cytomegalovirus exposure and HLA in healthy donors (dated by TCRdb to the late 2010s). Concerning the study at large: According to an earlier analysis of several hundred of the donors, 150 million to 200 million T cells yielded 90 million to 140 million unique TCR beta sequences and 276 Gb of sequence data. In addition to the first cohort of roughly 670 subjects, a separate validation cohort of 120 different subjects was used. Rather than using new phenotypic data, the later analysis identified candidate immune exposures from TCR beta sequences and from how often those sequences occurred across donors. A later genetic analysis took genome-wide SNP genotypes for about 55% of the roughly 700 donors and used that subset as a discovery cohort. All discovery cohort repertoires had been generated on a single sequencing platform. Of the roughly 420 genotyped donors, roughly 80% were placed in the genetic ancestry cluster associated with self-reported Caucasian donors. Both class I and class II loci were covered by HLA typing, at four-digit resolution. The study was designed to test whether signatures of past pathogen exposure could be identified by cataloging public T cell receptors. Approximately 310 gigabases of sequencing data and around 80 million unique TCR sequences made up an early release that covered some 640 HLA-typed donors. Using immunosequencing, the study profiled T cell repertoires from 550 to 750 subjects and related those repertoires to cytomegalovirus serostatus. Roughly 5 DR-DQ haplotypes were handled as single units for association and clustering because linkage in the cohort was strong. An earlier analysis of 587 of the donors used high-throughput TCR beta sequencing to judge whether each TCR beta V gene segment behaved as functional or pseudogenic. To predict cytomegalovirus infection status, the study combined high-throughput TCR immunosequencing, statistical association of individual TCRs with disease status, and machine learning. Across approximately 400 genotyped donors of the cohort, an average of roughly 230,000 unique TCR beta nucleotide sequences per donor were sequenced, and roughly 17% of those sequences were non-productive. A later analysis re-examined previously published TCR beta repertoires from 500 to 700 donors and added high-resolution HLA genotyping to investigate patterns of TCR occurrence. The number of typed donors differed by locus: about 620-640 for A, B, C, DRB1 and DQB1; 500 to 550 for DQA1; around 610 for DPA1; and roughly 490 for DPB1. Donor age, sex, ethnicity and CMV serostatus were collected together with the repertoire data.

At the junction V is shortened by 0 bases and J by 1 base, with 8 bases in between. CDR1 and CDR2, looked up from the germline V gene, are SGHDT and YYEEEE. Including cysteine and phenylalanine, the CDR3 has 15 amino acids. Just the 45-base CDR3 DNA is kept, in frame starting at base 1. What the research found in general, with its limitations: According to a later analysis, TCR association rates differed among HLA loci, with DRB1 alleles showing the most associated TCRs and HLA-C alleles showing the fewest. The presence/absence analyses assumed that sequencing depth was roughly uniform across donors, and that assumption may not be true. Broadly in line with IMGT annotations, most TCR beta V segments showed up in productive rearrangements about 87% or about 30% of the time in an earlier analysis of around 600 of the donors. In both the original and validation cohorts, the classifier was reported to diagnose cytomegalovirus status with high specificity and sensitivity. Assigning TCR associations to individual alleles was difficult when HLA alleles, especially DR and DQ, strongly co-occurred. Across donors, most TCR sequences were observed very rarely, whereas some public TCRs were present in many individuals. Immune exposure information for the cohort was limited to CMV serostatus. A few of the identified cytomegalovirus-associated TCR beta chains were confirmed in vitro to be specific for cytomegalovirus antigens. A later genetic analysis reported fewer N-insertions in productive TCRs among donors in an Asian-associated ancestry cluster than the roughly 640-donor mean. Linkage disequilibrium might explain the correlated functional status among segregating V segments, but an unknown experimental factor could not be excluded. In a later analysis, most CMV-associated TCR beta chains were found to appear HLA-restricted, with HLA associations seemingly driven largely by CMV exposure. Because HLA typing was missing for some donors at each locus, association tests included only the typed subset. A further reported finding was that TCR beta sequences accurately predicted the HLA-A and HLA-B alleles for most subjects in the first cohort. Several of the top co-occurrence clusters appeared to be linked to parvovirus B19, influenza, CMV and Epstein-Barr virus, according to a later analysis. A later analysis associated around 16,000 TCR beta sequences with specific HLA alleles at a false discovery rate of 0.05. Some IMGT-functional V segments, including TRBV6-2 and TRBV6-3, could not be told apart with the 87-base-pair reads, so those segments were excluded. The earlier analysis of fewer than 750 of the donors excluded 15 to 20 rarely observed V segments, including chromosome 9 orphons, because counts were too low. A total of 150 or so TCR beta chains were listed by the study as associated with cytomegalovirus. Compared with equally common non-associated chains, HLA-associated TCR beta chains in a later analysis were more clonally expanded and had lower generation probabilities. A cluster of highly shared sequence variants was judged likely to be a technical artifact of the sequencing pipeline. Only TCR beta chains were sequenced in this cohort, and the absence of alpha or paired-chain data limited detectable features. It was suggested by the authors that the approach could potentially be generalized to other disease states and immunological phenotypes. V-gene and J-gene trimming of TCR beta chains was associated with a missense DCLRE1C variant in a later genetic analysis, and the association was replicated in an independent cohort.

Library generation was performed with the immunoSEQ multiplex PCR assay. The multiplex PCR relied on a mix of 60 forward primers for TCR Vbeta segments and 13 reverse primers for TCR Jbeta segments. Amplification of the CDR3 region of rearranged TCR beta genes was performed with a multiplex PCR assay on genomic DNA. The amplified TCR beta libraries were sequenced on the Illumina HiSeq System as 87-base-pair reads. Regarding the original processing steps: Across the 666 repertoires, a later analysis counted tens of millions of unique TCR beta chains, around 11 million of which were shared by at least two donors. A nearest-neighbor algorithm error-corrected the raw reads and collapsed the reads into unique sequences, merging closely related sequences to remove PCR and sequencing errors. CDR3 sequences were aligned to IMGT reference sequences to assign V, D and J gene segments. For a sequence to be retained, a match of at least six nucleotides was required to both a V gene segment and a J gene segment. Rearrangements were classified as productive when the CDR3 lacked stop codons and remained in frame with V and J, and all other rearrangements were classified as non-productive. CDR3 was defined according to IMGT convention as the region running from the second conserved V-encoded cysteine to the conserved J-encoded phenylalanine. Sequences without an unambiguous match to a single V gene segment were excluded from the earlier analysis of a few hundred of the donors. An earlier analysis of a few hundred of the donors called V segments functional above 56.7% productive rearrangements and segregating when the between-donor standard deviation exceeded 5%. A statistical classification framework was built for diagnosing cytomegalovirus status from the catalog of TCR beta chain sequences. V and J gene assignment, in a later analysis, came from comparing TCR nucleotide sequences with IMGT/GENE-DB human TR gene sequences. The TCRdist pipeline was used in a later analysis to assign CDR3 sequences and most-parsimonious VDJ recombination scenarios. In a later analysis, each TCR beta chain was defined by its CDR3 amino acid sequence together with its V-gene family, and reads without a unique V-gene family were excluded. In a later analysis, a few hundred highly shared, low-generation-probability nucleotide sequences were removed to address suspected cross-contamination and a sequencing artifact. In a later analysis, a clonal expansion index was calculated for each public chain from normalized within-repertoire ranks of inferred template counts. In a later analysis, generation probabilities were computed using a VDJ recombination model fitted to out-of-frame rearrangements, and the results were checked against IGoR. Hypergeometric tests were used in a later analysis to score TCR-TCR, TCR-HLA and TCR-CMV co-occurrence, with a repertoire-size bias correction applied to the TCR pairs. In a later analysis, false discovery rates were estimated by permuting HLA or CMV assignments 20 times. In a later analysis, co-occurring TCRs were grouped using DBSCAN, with TCRdist sequence similarity added in when clustering inside HLA-allele-positive subsets. Repertoires with fewer than 30,000 or more than 120,000 public chains were left out of co-occurrence clustering, as were several repertoires with anomalous nucleotide sharing. The clones in this table, taken by TCRdb from immuneACCESS, are in-frame only. Not every clone is retained; where verified, under half of the shortfall comes from an unresolved V gene, and the cause of the rest is unknown. V, J and clone size derive from that table, while D and trimming were established from the DNA sequence. The sample table shows about 140,000 clones, and roughly four fifths are seen once. The ten largest clones represent approximately 8.2% of the sample.

In total, fewer than 750 healthy bone marrow donors made up the cohort. At the time of sampling, all cohort members were nominally healthy, though unrecorded immune exposures were likely present. The donor tested CMV seropositive, placing the donor among the approximately 290 seropositive members of the cohort. Every donor gave a peripheral blood sample, and the peripheral blood mononuclear cells from that sample were used for TCR beta sequencing. The Qiagen DNeasy Blood Extraction Kit was used to extract genomic DNA from the blood cell samples. Worth noting for this clone: It lacks a known antigen. No qualities accompany the bases; no much larger clone lies one base away.

The sample taken for sequencing was PBMCs. This clonotype was obtained from a woman in her forties or fifties in good health and CMV-seropositive. This receptor chain uses TRBV5-6 and TRBJ2-1, with the D gene call left open. DNA sequence: TGTGCCAGCAGCTTGGGGATCGGGTCCTACAATGAGCAGTTCTTC. Translated, this gives CASSLGIGSYNEQFF.